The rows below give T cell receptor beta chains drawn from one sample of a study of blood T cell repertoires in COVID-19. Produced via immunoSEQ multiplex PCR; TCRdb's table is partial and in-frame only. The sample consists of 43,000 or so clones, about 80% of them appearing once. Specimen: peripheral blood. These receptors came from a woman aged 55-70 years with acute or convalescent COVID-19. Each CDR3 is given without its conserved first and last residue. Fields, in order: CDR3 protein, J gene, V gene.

CDR3: ASSEDGGASYEQY
J: TRBJ2-7
V: TRBV6-1

CDR3: ASSYSGTGTVGQPQH
J: TRBJ1-5
V: TRBV6-2/TRBV6-3

CDR3: ASSRNEGNDEQF
J: TRBJ2-1
V: TRBV6-4

CDR3: ARADNSTYEQY
J: TRBJ2-7
V: TRBV27

CDR3: ASAPGTAGNSPLH
J: TRBJ1-6
V: TRBV5-1

CDR3: ASSQSGQGDISYT
J: TRBJ1-2
V: TRBV4-2

CDR3: ASSQERTRGADTQY
J: TRBJ2-3
V: TRBV4-2

CDR3: ASSVGLGVRNEQY
J: TRBJ2-7
V: TRBV9

CDR3: ASSQSGYPNYGYT
J: TRBJ1-2
V: TRBV3-1/TRBV3-2

CDR3: ASSDPSGGTDTQY
J: TRBJ2-3
V: TRBV25-1

CDR3: ASSLNAGSNYGYT
J: TRBJ1-2
V: TRBV5-6

CDR3: ATSDWGADSTDTQY
J: TRBJ2-3
V: TRBV24-1

CDR3: ASTYQGGEAF
J: TRBJ1-1
V: TRBV7-2

CDR3: ASSLEGGGTTDTQY
J: TRBJ2-3
V: TRBV7-8

CDR3: ASSLIRTGNYGYT
J: TRBJ1-2
V: TRBV7-9

CDR3: ASSSPSGSTYGYT
J: TRBJ1-2
V: TRBV7-2

CDR3: ASSELAGGPYNEQF
J: TRBJ2-1
V: TRBV9

CDR3: ASSYEGAPVEAF
J: TRBJ1-1
V: TRBV6-5

CDR3: ASSKGASTEAF
J: TRBJ1-1
V: TRBV19

CDR3: ASSEGISYNSPLH
J: TRBJ1-6
V: TRBV6-4

CDR3: ASGLNGGAF
J: TRBJ1-1
V: TRBV12-5

CDR3: ASSKTVVTGELF
J: TRBJ2-2
V: TRBV5-1

CDR3: ASSQDVGGRINEQF
J: TRBJ2-1
V: TRBV4-3

CDR3: AWSRSHGQNNEKLF
J: TRBJ1-4
V: TRBV30

CDR3: AWSVLRGPGNTIY
J: TRBJ1-3
V: TRBV30

CDR3: AWSLGRATGYT
J: TRBJ1-2
V: TRBV30

CDR3: ASSLAGGFTDTQY
J: TRBJ2-3
V: TRBV7-9

CDR3: ASREDRYTDTQY
J: TRBJ2-3
V: TRBV2

CDR3: AASDRANEKLF
J: TRBJ1-4
V: TRBV27

CDR3: ASSQDTSNEKLF
J: TRBJ1-4
V: TRBV4-3

CDR3: ASSFGLAGIAKNIQY
J: TRBJ2-4
V: TRBV7-8

CDR3: ASGVGGGSSYEQY
J: TRBJ2-7
V: TRBV19

CDR3: ASSLGVAGDTQY
J: TRBJ2-3
V: TRBV7-9

CDR3: ASSSSSRTDTQY
J: TRBJ2-3
V: TRBV9

CDR3: ASSRGGYQVNEQF
J: TRBJ2-1
V: TRBV6-5

CDR3: ASSYSSRGKLF
J: TRBJ1-4
V: TRBV6-5

CDR3: ASSERQGARYEQY
J: TRBJ2-7
V: TRBV2

CDR3: ASRRAGLANYGYT
J: TRBJ1-2
V: TRBV19

CDR3: ASSSLGTGEAETQY
J: TRBJ2-5
V: TRBV5-1

CDR3: ASSEYTLREQF
J: TRBJ2-1
V: TRBV25-1

CDR3: ASSLGNRGPGNTIY
J: TRBJ1-3
V: TRBV7-8

CDR3: ATSDLNQRNTGELF
J: TRBJ2-2
V: TRBV24-1

CDR3: ATSTGTDYTDTQY
J: TRBJ2-3
V: TRBV15

CDR3: ASSPAHGPQH
J: TRBJ1-5
V: TRBV3-1/TRBV3-2

CDR3: ASSDRQYEQY
J: TRBJ2-7
V: TRBV19

CDR3: SAKGTYEQY
J: TRBJ2-7
V: TRBV20-1

CDR3: ASSFPAVGHADTEAF
J: TRBJ1-1
V: TRBV7-9

CDR3: ASSESGRGLAF
J: TRBJ1-1
V: TRBV6-1

CDR3: ASTDSYEQY
J: TRBJ2-7
V: TRBV6-5

CDR3: AWSGLRGNQPQH
J: TRBJ1-5
V: TRBV30

CDR3: ASSEASNTGELF
J: TRBJ2-2
V: TRBV2

CDR3: ASSPLTTADYGYT
J: TRBJ1-2
V: TRBV18